These 2 T cell receptor beta chains were all obtained from the same sample, sequenced in a study of breast tumors, draining lymph nodes, adjacent tissues. TCRdb reanalysed the multiplex PCR reads using MiXCR and keeps one entry per CDR3 protein. The sample lists 20,000 to 25,000 distinct CDR3 sequences; about 54% were seen once. Sequenced: breast tumor tissue. All receptors derive from a female donor with breast cancer. Some clones in this sample may be carry-over from other donors' samples.

This chain uses TRBV24-1 with TRBJ2-3, with 8 bases aligning to TRBD2. From germline, CDR1 is KGHDR and CDR2 SFDVKD. Unmatched junction bases numbered 5, after V lost 0 bases and J lost 1 base. The CDR3 loop spans 17 amino acids. The CDR3 here is CATSDLTTSARTDTQYF. CDR3 nucleotides: TGTGCCACCAGTGATTTGACGACTAGCGCCCGCACAGATACGCAGTATTTT.

This clonotype was seen at least ten times. A much larger clonotype is one base distant, so this may be a read error. The J gene is TRBJ2-2, the V gene TRBV20-1; TRBD2 aligns across 7 bases. Germline V gives CDR1 DFQATT, CDR2 SNEGSKA (reference sequence). The CDR3 sequence is 17 residues long. The CDR3 reads CSAIDPSGGAKTGELFF. CDR3 in DNA: TGCAGTGCCATAGATCCGTCGGGGGGAGCGAAAACCGGGGAGCTGTTTTTT.